What follows are 13 T cell receptor beta chains derived from one specimen sequenced in a study of PD-1 blockade in classical Hodgkin lymphoma. Libraries were prepared by immunoSEQ multiplex PCR; TCRdb keeps only in-frame clonotypes and omits some of them. Here the sample spans over 7,500 clones, around two thirds being singletons. After autologous stem cell transplantation all patients relapsed, and prior brentuximab vedotin exposure differed between cohorts. Magnetic negative selection of thawed PBMCs was the method by which CD4+ T cells were purified. This specimen was CD4+ T cells from blood, taken at baseline. Receptor source: a human donor with classical Hodgkin lymphoma.

The CDR3 protein is CASRGSGNRGTEAFF. CDR3 nucleotides: TGTGCCAGCAGGGGATCGGGTAACAGGGGAACTGAAGCTTTCTTT. The chain employs TRBV6-5 and TRBJ1-1, with 7 bases lining up with TRBD1. The germline V gene has CDR1 MNHEY and CDR2 SVGAGI. V trimming: 6 bases; J trimming: 5 bases; junction bases outside the gene matches: 12. CDR3 length: 15 residues.

The rearrangement uses TRBV6-1 and TRBJ2-3, with TRBD2 matching over 8 bases. The germline V gene has CDR1 MNHNS and CDR2 SASEGT. The CDR3 has 15 residues. Trimming at V came to 3 bases and at J to 4 bases, leaving 6 bases not matched to a gene. Here the CDR3 DNA reads TGTGCCAGCAGTGAGGCGGGAGGTCTATCAGATACGCAGTATTTT. Protein sequence: CASSEAGGLSDTQYF.

The J gene is TRBJ1-3, the V gene TRBV7-9; tentatively, D is TRBD1 (5 bases). The CDR3 is 14 amino acids. Trimming cost V 5 bases and J 6 bases, with 14 bases left between them. Germline values: CDR1 SEHNR, CDR2 FQNEAQ (reference sequence). The CDR3 is CASSPSSGANTIYF. The CDR3 coding sequence is TGTGCCAGCAGCCCCTCCAGCGGGGCAAACACCATATATTTT.

The chain combines TRBV27 with TRBJ2-3; the D is unclear. CDR1 MNHEY and CDR2 SMNVEV come from the germline V gene (reference sequence). The CDR3 is 14 residues long. Trimming removed 6 bases from V and 1 base from J, with 11 bases in between. CDR3 in DNA: TGTGCCAGCAGGATGGAAGTGGGCACAGATACGCAGTATTTT. As protein: CASRMEVGTDTQYF.

The genes are TRBV15 and TRBJ1-4; 7 positions match TRBD1. J lost 0 bases, V lost 6 bases, and 4 bases had no gene match. The CDR3 has 15 amino acids. Looked up from germline, CDR1 is LNHNV and CDR2 is YYDKDF (reference sequence). DNA for the CDR3: TGTGCCACCAGAACAGGGGATGCAACTAATGAAAAACTGTTTTTT. Protein: CATRTGDATNEKLFF.

This clone turned up a few times. The chain carries TRBV30 and TRBJ1-5; no firm D call. The CDR3 is 14 amino acids. Germline V gene lookup returns CDR1 GTSNPN and CDR2 SVGIG (reference sequence). V shed 2 bases and J shed 1 base, with 9 bases lying between them. The CDR3 coding sequence is TGTGCCTGGAGTCTGGGCTTCAGCAATCAGCCCCAGCATTTT. Its protein is CAWSLGFSNQPQHF. Combining the CDR3 with reference TRBV30 and TRBJ1-5 gives the whole variable domain SQTIHQWPATLVQPVGSPLSLECTVEGTSNPNLYWYRQAAGRGLQLLFYSVGIGQISSEVPQNLSASRPQDRQFILSSKKLLLSDSGFYLCAWSLGFSNQPQHFGDGTRLSIL.

CDR3 protein: CASSRDLLYEQYF. The DNA of the CDR3 is TGCGCCAGCAGCCGGGACTTGCTCTACGAGCAGTACTTC. The V call is TRBV5-1, the J call TRBJ2-5; a possible D gene is TRBD2 (6 bases). The end of the DNA is better explained by TRBJ2-7, so the J call may be wrong. Germline V gives CDR1 SGHRS, CDR2 YFSETQ. CDR3 length: 13 amino acids.

This chain uses TRBV7-2 with TRBJ2-1; 7 bases align to TRBD2. Germline CDR1 is SGHTA and CDR2 is FQGNSA. The CDR3 covers 14 residues. Trimming at V came to 5 bases and at J to 5 bases, leaving 6 bases not matched to a gene. CDR3 amino acids: CASSQRLADNEQFF. The CDR3 region has the DNA TGTGCCAGCAGCCAGAGACTAGCAGACAATGAGCAGTTCTTC. Full variable domain (outside the CDR3, taken from reference TRBV7-2 and TRBJ2-1): GAGVSQSPSNKVTEKGKDVELRCDPISGHTALYWYRQSLGQGLEFLIYFQGNSAPDKSGLPSDRFSAERTGGSVSTLTIQRTQQEDSAVYLCASSQRLADNEQFFGPGTRLTVL.

The V gene is TRBV30, the J gene TRBJ1-1, with 7 positions matching TRBD1. The CDR3 is 13 residues long. V lost 1 base, J lost 10 bases, and 9 bases stayed unmatched. The germline gives CDR1 GTSNPN, CDR2 SVGIG (reference sequence). The CDR3 region has the DNA TGTGCCTGGAGTGGTTTAGGGGGCTTGGGAGCTTTCTTT. This codes for CAWSGLGGLGAFF.

V is TRBV4-1 and J is TRBJ2-7, with 8 bases matching TRBD1. Unmatched junction bases numbered 8, after V lost 0 bases and J lost 7 bases. CDR3 size: 15 residues. In germline, CDR1 is MGHRA, CDR2 YSYEKL. CDR3 protein: CASSQDIARGREQYF. The CDR3 DNA reads TGCGCCAGCAGCCAAGATATCGCCAGGGGGCGAGAGCAGTACTTC.

The gene calls are TRBV6-6 and TRBJ2-7; 8 bases fit TRBD1. Germline CDR1 MNHNY, CDR2 SVGAGI (reference sequence). CDR3 length: 11 residues. Germline trimming cut 8 bases from V and 7 bases from J; bases unmatched to any gene: 4. In DNA, the CDR3 is TGTGCCAGCCGACAGGGGCGGGAGCAGTACTTC. Translation gives CASRQGREQYF.

About this clone: Relative to the germline gene, one junction end is altered; a read error may explain this. The V and J genes are TRBV7-8 and TRBJ2-5; 12 nucleotides agree with TRBD1. Per germline, CDR1 SGHVS and CDR2 FQNEAQ. CDR3 length: 16 residues. CDR3 coding DNA: TGTGCCAGCAGATTAGCTGGGACAGGGGGCGCGAAGACCCAGTACTTC. It translates to CASRLAGTGGAKTQYF.

Relative to its sample, this clone is medium-sized (0.01 to 0.1%). This sequence joins TRBV2 and TRBJ2-1; 8 nucleotides agree with TRBD1. Germline values: CDR1 SNHLY, CDR2 FYNNEI. The CDR3 length is 13 residues. J gave up 8 bases and V 4 bases, and 4 bases lay outside the gene matches. The CDR3 DNA sequence: TGTGCCAGCAGTGCAGACAGGGGCCATGAGCAGTTCTTC. Encoded protein: CASSADRGHEQFF.